A selection of T cell receptor beta chains follows, all from one sample in a study of human T cells and chemical hapten exposure. MiXCR was run by TCRdb on the RACE reads, yielding one entry per CDR3 protein. The sample has under 450,000 distinct CDR3 sequences, more than 5% seen once. Source: whole blood, taken in connection with sensitization to the hapten diphenylcyclopropenone (DPC). The receptors shown here come from a woman aged 18-29 years with alopecia areata. Some clones in this sample may be carry-over from other donors' samples. The CDR3 runs from the conserved cysteine through the conserved F or W. A D gene is named only where the DNA matches it firmly. Only part of the rows carry a size: once, few, many, or a class if the clone is expanded.

j_call,d_call,v_call,clone_size,cdr3_nt,cdr3_aa
TRBJ1-1,.,TRBV7-9,few,TGTGCCAGCAGCTTAGTTGGGGCGCGGGAGAACGCGGAAGCTTTCTTT,CASSLVGARENAEAFF
TRBJ1-2,.,TRBV4-3,many,TGCGCCAGCAGCCAAGATATGGTTGGCAGCTATGGCTACACCTTC,CASSQDMVGSYGYTF
TRBJ1-1,.,TRBV6-5,many,TGTGCCATCAACACCCCCACTGAAGCTTTCTTT,CAINTPTEAFF
TRBJ1-2,TRBD1,TRBV2,.,TGTGCCAGCAGCAAAAATGACAGGGGAAGCTACACCTTC,CASSKNDRGSYTF
TRBJ1-1,TRBD1,TRBV5-5,.,TGTGCCAGCAGCTTCGCGCCAGGGGGAGGGACTGAAGCTTTCTTT,CASSFAPGGGTEAFF
TRBJ1-6,TRBD1,TRBV9,many,TGTGCCAGCAGCCTTCAGGGGGCCATAACGCCCAATTCACCCCTCCACTTT,CASSLQGAITPNSPLHF
TRBJ1-2,TRBD1,TRBV28,many,TGTGCCAGTAACGAACAGGGGGCTGGTGGCTACACCTTC,CASNEQGAGGYTF
TRBJ2-5,.,TRBV29-1,many,TGCAGCGTTCTCGACTACCAAGAGACCCAGTACTTC,CSVLDYQETQYF
TRBJ2-3,.,TRBV20-1,.,TGCAGTGCTAGAGGGCCCCCCGGCACAGATACGCAGTATTTT,CSARGPPGTDTQYF
TRBJ2-2,.,TRBV19,few,TGTGCCAGTCAGGGCAGGGGACTCGGGGAGCTGTTTTTT,CASQGRGLGELFF
TRBJ1-2,.,TRBV14,few,TGTGCCAGCAGCCAAGACCTAGAGGCAGCAAACTATGGCTACACCTTC,CASSQDLEAANYGYTF
TRBJ1-1,.,TRBV20-1,many,TGCAGTGCTAGCTGGCAGAACACTGAAGCTTTCTTT,CSASWQNTEAFF
TRBJ2-3,.,TRBV3-1,few,TGTGCCAGCAGCGGACAGGACGGGAGTAGCACAGATACGCAGTATTTT,CASSGQDGSSTDTQYF
TRBJ2-6,.,TRBV6-6,.,TGTGCCAGCACCAAGGGGACGGGCCCCTCTGGGGCCAACGTCCTGACTTTC,CASTKGTGPSGANVLTF
TRBJ2-3,.,TRBV4-3,.,TGCGCCAGCAGCCTCCTCCCCAAAAGCAGCACGGATACGCAGTATTTT,CASSLLPKSSTDTQYF
TRBJ2-7,.,TRBV12-3/TRBV12-4,few,TGTGCCAGCAGCCCCACCGGGACCATCTACGAGCAGTACTTC,CASSPTGTIYEQYF
TRBJ1-1,.,TRBV20-1,.,TGCAGTGCTAGCCTCGCAAAGAACACTGAAGCTTTCTTT,CSASLAKNTEAFF
TRBJ2-5,.,TRBV10-3,few,TGTGCCATCAGTTCTCCAGGGAGACAGGGAGGAGAGACCCAGTACTTC,CAISSPGRQGGETQYF
TRBJ2-7,.,TRBV5-1,few,TGCGCCAGCAGCTCCTTCGCGGCGGCCGGCGAGCAGTACTTC,CASSSFAAAGEQYF
TRBJ2-3,.,TRBV20-1,many,TGCAGTGCAGCGAAGGGGGCGGGGGGCACAGATACGCAGTATTTT,CSAAKGAGGTDTQYF
TRBJ2-3,.,TRBV7-6,few,TGTGCCAGCAGCTTATCAACTCAGGGACGCGATACGCAGTATTTT,CASSLSTQGRDTQYF
TRBJ2-3,.,TRBV7-2,.,TGTGCCAGCAGCGTTCCTTACCTGGCAGATACGCAGTATTTT,CASSVPYLADTQYF
TRBJ2-3,TRBD2,TRBV7-8,.,TGTGCCAGCAGCTCCGGGGTTAGCGGGGGGGCGTCCGATACGCAGTATTTT,CASSSGVSGGASDTQYF
TRBJ2-3,.,TRBV4-1,many,TGCGCCAGCAGCCAAGATCTGGCCACAGATACGCAGTATTTT,CASSQDLATDTQYF
TRBJ1-6,TRBD1,TRBV28,.,TGTGCCACGAGATTGAGACAGGGGGGTTCAACCCTCCACTTT,CATRLRQGGSTLHF
TRBJ1-3,.,TRBV27,many,TGTGCCACCAGGGGTACTGGAAACACCATATATTTT,CATRGTGNTIYF
TRBJ1-1,.,TRBV29-1,few,TGCAGCGTCTACAGGGACGGTAGCACTGAAGCTTTCTTT,CSVYRDGSTEAFF
TRBJ2-3,.,TRBV6-2/TRBV6-3,.,TGTGCCAGCAGTTTTGCGGGGCGCTTGGTCACAGATACGCAGTATTTT,CASSFAGRLVTDTQYF